Detailed here is one TCR beta chain. The CDR3 is 15 residues long. The data were obtained in a study of cytomegalovirus exposure and HLA in healthy donors. Donors consisted of healthy bone marrow donors. The PCR employed 60 Vbeta primers together with 13 Jbeta primers. Here immunoSEQ multiplex PCR was the method, and the copy in TCRdb shows in-frame clones only, minus some. Here the sample spans about 170,000 clones, 76% being singletons. The source is a female donor in good health and CMV-seronegative. Sequencing was performed on PBMCs. The chain joins TRBV7-5 to TRBJ2-3; the D segment call TRBD2 is taken from the table without a DNA check. TRBV7-5 corresponds to a pseudogene. CDR3: CVRSLTVSFTDTQYF. In DNA form, the CDR3 reads TGTGTCAGAAGCTTAACTGTCTCCTTCACAGATACGCAGTATTTT.